The following is a TCR beta chain sequence with its context. Its target is not known. These data belong to a study of shared clonotypes between healthy human individuals. Study context: Plates per donor: three CD4 naive, three CD4 memory, two CD8 naive, one CD8 memory.

The donors were adults (healthy and HIV-negative) with no recent acute infections or vaccinations. Germline V CDR1 and CDR2: SGHVS, FNYEAQ. The CDR3 totals 16 residues. Deletions cut 2 bases from V and 0 bases from J, with 11 bases between. TCRdb's copy holds only in-frame clones and misses some; the assay was immunoSEQ multiplex PCR. The sample yields about 1.5 million clones, 95% to 99% seen once. General observations from the study: It was observed that roughly 5% of naive CD4 clonotypes were shared across a few donors.

The receptor was derived from a man aged 25-45 years in good health. The rearrangement links TRBV7-6 to TRBJ1-3; no firm D call. Sequenced sample: naive CD4+ T cells sorted from blood. Subset: CD45RA+ positively selected. The CDR3 is CASSLWTLNSGNTIYF. CDR3 coding DNA: TGTGCCAGCAGCTTATGGACGCTCAACTCTGGAAACACCATATATTTT.